The sequence of this TCR beta chain was determined in a study of cytomegalovirus exposure and HLA in healthy donors. Looking at the study overall: Approximately 85 million unique TCRs from HLA-typed donors were held in an early data release. Falling in the Caucasian-associated ancestry cluster were 81% of 300 to 500 genotyped donors.

The CDR3 is made up of 17 amino acids. Germline V gene sequence: CDR1 SGHNT, CDR2 YYREEE (reference sequence). V trimming: 3 bases; J trimming: 6 bases; junction bases outside the gene matches: 13. This PCR relied on a set of 60 Vbeta primers and 13 Jbeta primers. Sequencing used immunoSEQ multiplex PCR; TCRdb keeps in-frame clones, though not all of them. The sample has about 100,000 clones, roughly 78% seen once; the top ten hold around 6.7%. This clone has just one count. Sequenced input: PBMCs. The TCR sequence derives from a man aged 25-45 years in good health and CMV-seronegative. The chain has TRBV5-4 and TRBJ2-1; TRBD2 matches at 9 bases. In DNA, the CDR3 is TGTGCCAGCAGCTCTCTCAGTAGCGGGAGTAAATCCAATGAGCAGTTCTTC. It encodes CASSSLSSGSKSNEQFF.